The T cell receptor beta chain described here comes from a study of blood T cell repertoires in COVID-19. About the study: The United States, Italy and Spain were the sources of the acute and convalescent COVID-19 samples. T cells, B-cell-depleted T cells, or PBMCs supplied cDNA or gDNA.

This table comes from immunoSEQ multiplex PCR, and its TCRdb copy is limited to in-frame clones, with some not included. The table has about 140,000 clones, around 82% seen once. The age range of participants was 18 to 89 years, with residence in roughly 25 US areas. The receptor's source is a man in his forties with acute COVID-19. Sample: PBMCs or T cells enriched from blood (not recorded which).

The CDR3, as DNA: TGTGCCAGCAGCCCTGTCGGCAGGACCAGGGACATTGTGCAGTACTTC. Amino acids: CASSPVGRTRDIVQYF. The chain carries TRBV28 and TRBJ2-7, with D perhaps TRBD1 (6 bases). CDR1 and CDR2 from the germline V gene are MDHEN and SYDVKM. V gave up 6 bases and J gave up 9 bases, with 27 bases separating them. The CDR3 length is 16 residues.